Listed below are T cell receptor beta chains from one sample, sequenced in a study of cytomegalovirus exposure and HLA in healthy donors. Clones were sequenced by immunoSEQ multiplex PCR, and TCRdb holds only the in-frame ones, with some missing. The data hold around 110,000 clones, with 60% to 85% observed a single time. The sequencing input was PBMCs. These receptor sequences come from a woman aged 18-29 years in good health and CMV-seronegative. The CDR3 runs from the conserved cysteine through the conserved F or W. The D gene is left open where the match is weak.

v_gene	d_gene	j_gene	CDR3nt	CDR3aa
TRBV5-6	-	TRBJ1-1	TGTGCCAGCAGCTTGGACAGGTACGCTGAAGCTTTCTTT	CASSLDRYAEAFF
TRBV6-1	TRBD1	TRBJ2-7	TGTGCCAGCAGGGTCCGGGACAGGGGGTATGGCGAGCAGTACTTC	CASRVRDRGYGEQYF
TRBV9	-	TRBJ2-3	TGTGCCAGCAGCGGAGAGAAATCCACAGATACGCAGTATTTT	CASSGEKSTDTQYF
TRBV10-2	-	TRBJ1-3	TGCGCCAGCAGCCCAACAGGGGGAAACACCATATATTTT	CASSPTGGNTIYF
TRBV5-1	-	TRBJ2-7	TGCGCCAGCAAGGAGGTCCCGGGCTCCTACGAGCAGTACTTC	CASKEVPGSYEQYF
TRBV29-1	TRBD1	TRBJ2-4	TGCAGCGCCCACAGGGGGGAGAACATTCAGTACTTC	CSAHRGENIQYF
TRBV29-1	TRBD1	TRBJ2-7	TGCAGCGTGGAAAGGACAGGGGTGTCCTACGAGCAGTACTTC	CSVERTGVSYEQYF
TRBV5-4	TRBD1	TRBJ1-4	TGTGCCAGCAGCCATTTACCCGGACAGGGTAGACGGGTTGGCGATGAAAAACTGTTTTTT	CASSHLPGQGRRVGDEKLFF
TRBV19	-	TRBJ1-5	TGTGCCACCAGCGATTCCAATCAGCCCCAGCATTTT	CATSDSNQPQHF
TRBV28	TRBD1	TRBJ1-2	TGTGCCAGCAGTTCCTCACCGGGACAGGGGTATGGCTACACCTTC	CASSSSPGQGYGYTF
TRBV13	-	TRBJ2-7	TGTGCCAGCAGCCCAGGCTGGGAAGGGGCAGCCGAGCAGTACTTC	CASSPGWEGAAEQYF